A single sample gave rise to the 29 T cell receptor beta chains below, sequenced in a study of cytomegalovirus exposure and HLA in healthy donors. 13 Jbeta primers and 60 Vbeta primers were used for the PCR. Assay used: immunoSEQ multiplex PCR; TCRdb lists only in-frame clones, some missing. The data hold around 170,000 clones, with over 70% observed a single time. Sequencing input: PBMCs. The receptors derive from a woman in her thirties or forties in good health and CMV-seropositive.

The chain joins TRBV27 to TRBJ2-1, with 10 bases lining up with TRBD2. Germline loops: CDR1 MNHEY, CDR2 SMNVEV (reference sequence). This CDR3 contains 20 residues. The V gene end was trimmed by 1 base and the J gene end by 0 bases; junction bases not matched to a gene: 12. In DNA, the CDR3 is TGTGCCAGCAGTTTATTTTTTAGCGGGGGGTACAGTAGCTCCTACAATGAGCAGTTCTTC. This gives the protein CASSLFFSGGYSSSYNEQFF.

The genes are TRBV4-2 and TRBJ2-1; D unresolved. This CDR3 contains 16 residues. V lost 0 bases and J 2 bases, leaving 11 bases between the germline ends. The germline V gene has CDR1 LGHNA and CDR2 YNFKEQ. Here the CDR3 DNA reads TGTGCCAGCAGCCAAGATCGGAGCGTCGCCTACAATGAGCAGTTCTTC. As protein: CASSQDRSVAYNEQFF.

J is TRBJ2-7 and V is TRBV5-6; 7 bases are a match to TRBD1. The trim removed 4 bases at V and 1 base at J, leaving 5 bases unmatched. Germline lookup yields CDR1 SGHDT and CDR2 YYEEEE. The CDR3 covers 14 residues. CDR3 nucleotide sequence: TGTGCCAGCAGCCAGACAGGGACGTCCTACGAGCAGTACTTC. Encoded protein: CASSQTGTSYEQYF.

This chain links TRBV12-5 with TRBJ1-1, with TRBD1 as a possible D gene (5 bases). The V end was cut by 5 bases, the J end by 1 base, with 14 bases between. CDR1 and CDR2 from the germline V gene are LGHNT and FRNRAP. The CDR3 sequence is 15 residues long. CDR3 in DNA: TGTGCTAGTGGTCCAGTTGGGGGGACGAACACTGAAGCTTTCTTT. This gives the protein CASGPVGGTNTEAFF.

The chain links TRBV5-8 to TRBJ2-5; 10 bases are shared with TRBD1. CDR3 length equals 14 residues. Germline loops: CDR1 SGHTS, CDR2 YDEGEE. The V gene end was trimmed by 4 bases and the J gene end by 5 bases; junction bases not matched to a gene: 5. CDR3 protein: CASSGGQGQETQYF. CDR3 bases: TGTGCCAGCAGCGGGGGACAGGGGCAGGAGACCCAGTACTTC.

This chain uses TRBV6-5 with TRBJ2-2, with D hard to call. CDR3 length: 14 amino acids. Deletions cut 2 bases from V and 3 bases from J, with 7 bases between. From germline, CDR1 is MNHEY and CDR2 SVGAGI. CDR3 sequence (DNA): TGTGCCAGCAGTTACAATCAGTACACCGGGGAGCTGTTTTTT. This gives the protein CASSYNQYTGELFF.

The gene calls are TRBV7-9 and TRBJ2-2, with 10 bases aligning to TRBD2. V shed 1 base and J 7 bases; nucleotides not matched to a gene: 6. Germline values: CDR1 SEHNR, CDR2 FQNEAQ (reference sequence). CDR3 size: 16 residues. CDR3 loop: CASSLDSGGVGGELFF. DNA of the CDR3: TGTGCCAGCAGCTTAGACAGCGGGGGGGTCGGCGGGGAGCTGTTTTTT.

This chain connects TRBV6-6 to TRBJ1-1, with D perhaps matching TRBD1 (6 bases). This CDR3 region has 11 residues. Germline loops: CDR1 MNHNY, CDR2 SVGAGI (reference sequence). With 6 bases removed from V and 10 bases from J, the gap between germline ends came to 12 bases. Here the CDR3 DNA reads TGTGCCAGCAGGGCCGGACAGTCAGCTTTCTTT. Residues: CASRAGQSAFF.

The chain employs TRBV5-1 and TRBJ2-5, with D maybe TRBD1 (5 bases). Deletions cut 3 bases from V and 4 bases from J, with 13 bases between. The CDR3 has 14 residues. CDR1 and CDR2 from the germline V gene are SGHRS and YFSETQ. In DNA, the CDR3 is TGCGCCAGCAGCTCTGACAGCCAGCTAGAGACCCAGTACTTC. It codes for CASSSDSQLETQYF.

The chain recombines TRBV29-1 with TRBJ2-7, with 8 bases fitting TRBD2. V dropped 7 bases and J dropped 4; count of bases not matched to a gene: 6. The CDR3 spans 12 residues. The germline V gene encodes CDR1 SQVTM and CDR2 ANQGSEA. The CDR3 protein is CSAQTSEYEQYF. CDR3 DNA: TGCAGCGCACAGACTAGCGAGTACGAGCAGTACTTC.

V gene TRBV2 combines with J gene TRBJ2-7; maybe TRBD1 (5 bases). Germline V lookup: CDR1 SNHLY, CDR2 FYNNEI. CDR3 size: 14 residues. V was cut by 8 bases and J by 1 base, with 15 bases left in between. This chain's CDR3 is CASSAGKGSYEQYF. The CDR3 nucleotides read TGTGCCAGCTCCGCAGGGAAGGGTTCCTACGAGCAGTACTTC.

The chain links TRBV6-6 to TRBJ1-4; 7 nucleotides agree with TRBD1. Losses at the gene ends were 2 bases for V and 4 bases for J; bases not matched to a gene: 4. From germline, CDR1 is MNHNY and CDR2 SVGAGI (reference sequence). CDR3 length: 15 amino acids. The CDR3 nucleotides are TGTGCCAGCAGTTACCCGACAGGGCTTAATGAAAAACTGTTTTTT. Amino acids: CASSYPTGLNEKLFF.

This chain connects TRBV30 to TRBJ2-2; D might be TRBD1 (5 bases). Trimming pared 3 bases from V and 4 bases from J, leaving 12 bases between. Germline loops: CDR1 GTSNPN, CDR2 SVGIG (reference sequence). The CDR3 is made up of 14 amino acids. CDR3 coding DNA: TGTGCCTGGAGGACCTCGGACATCACCGGGGAGCTGTTTTTT. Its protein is CAWRTSDITGELFF.

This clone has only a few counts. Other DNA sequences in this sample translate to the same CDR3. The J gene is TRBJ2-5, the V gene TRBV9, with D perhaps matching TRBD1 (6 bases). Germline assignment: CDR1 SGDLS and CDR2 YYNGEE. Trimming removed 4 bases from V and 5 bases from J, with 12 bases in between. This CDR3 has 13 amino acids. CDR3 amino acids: CASSLSRGETQYF. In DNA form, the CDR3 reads TGTGCCAGCAGCCTGTCTAGGGGGGAGACCCAGTACTTC.

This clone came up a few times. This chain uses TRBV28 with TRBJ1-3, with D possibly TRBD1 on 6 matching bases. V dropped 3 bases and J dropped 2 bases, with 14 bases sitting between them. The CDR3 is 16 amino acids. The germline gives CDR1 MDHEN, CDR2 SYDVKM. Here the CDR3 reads CASSFLDSRTGNTIYF. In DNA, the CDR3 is TGTGCCAGCAGTTTTCTGGACAGTCGGACTGGAAACACCATATATTTT.

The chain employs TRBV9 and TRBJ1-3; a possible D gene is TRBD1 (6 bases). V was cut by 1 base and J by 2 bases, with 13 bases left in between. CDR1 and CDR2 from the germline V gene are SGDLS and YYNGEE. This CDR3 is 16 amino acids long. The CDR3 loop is CASSVSRGAAGNTIYF. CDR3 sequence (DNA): TGTGCCAGCAGCGTATCCCGGGGGGCGGCTGGAAACACCATATATTTT.

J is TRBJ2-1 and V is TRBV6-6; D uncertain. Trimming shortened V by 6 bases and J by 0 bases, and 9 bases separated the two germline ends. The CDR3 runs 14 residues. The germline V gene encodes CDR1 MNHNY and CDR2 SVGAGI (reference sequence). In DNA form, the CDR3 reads TGTGCCAGCAGCCGAACAAGCTCCTACAATGAGCAGTTCTTC. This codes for CASSRTSSYNEQFF.

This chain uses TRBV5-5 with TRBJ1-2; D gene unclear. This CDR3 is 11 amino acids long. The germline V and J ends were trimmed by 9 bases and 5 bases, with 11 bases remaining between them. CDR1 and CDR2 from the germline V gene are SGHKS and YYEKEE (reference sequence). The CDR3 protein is CATSAGYGYTF. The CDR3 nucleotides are TGTGCCACGTCGGCCGGGTATGGCTACACCTTC.

The CDR3 DNA is TGTGCCAGCAGTTTCCAGGGTGCTCGGGAGACCCAGTACTTC. Its protein is CASSFQGARETQYF. The chain employs TRBV6-5 and TRBJ2-5, with TRBD1 as a possible D gene (5 bases). V lost 4 bases to trimming and J lost 5 bases, with 14 bases between them. CDR1 is MNHEY and CDR2 is SVGAGI in the germline V gene. The CDR3 has 14 amino acids.

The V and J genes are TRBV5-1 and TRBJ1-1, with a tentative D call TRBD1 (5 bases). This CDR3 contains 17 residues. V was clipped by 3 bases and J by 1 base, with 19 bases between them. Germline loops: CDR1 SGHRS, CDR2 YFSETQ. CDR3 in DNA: TGCGCCAGCAGCTGGGGGTCGGGGAGGAGGGAGAACACTGAAGCTTTCTTT. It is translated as CASSWGSGRRENTEAFF.

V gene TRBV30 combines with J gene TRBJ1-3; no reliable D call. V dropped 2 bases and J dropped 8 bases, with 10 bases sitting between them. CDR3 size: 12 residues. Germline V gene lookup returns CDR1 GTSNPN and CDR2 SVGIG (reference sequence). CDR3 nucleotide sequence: TGTGCCTGGAGTTTGGGCGGGGACACCATATATTTT. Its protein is CAWSLGGDTIYF.

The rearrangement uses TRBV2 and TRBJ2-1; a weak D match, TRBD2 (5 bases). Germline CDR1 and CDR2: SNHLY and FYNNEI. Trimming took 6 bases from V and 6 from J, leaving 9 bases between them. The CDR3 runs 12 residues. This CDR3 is CASRRVANEQFF. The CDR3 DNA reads TGTGCCAGCAGGAGGGTAGCCAATGAGCAGTTCTTC. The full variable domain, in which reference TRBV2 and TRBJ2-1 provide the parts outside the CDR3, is EPEVTQTPSHQVTQMGQEVILRCVPISNHLYFYWYRQILGQKVEFLVSFYNNEISEKSEIFDDQFSVERPDGSNFTLKIRSTKLEDSAMYFCASRRVANEQFFGPGTRLTVL.

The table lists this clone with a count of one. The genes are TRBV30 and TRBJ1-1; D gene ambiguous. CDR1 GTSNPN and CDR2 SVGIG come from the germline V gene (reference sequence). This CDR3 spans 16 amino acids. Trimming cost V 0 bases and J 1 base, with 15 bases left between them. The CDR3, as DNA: TGTGCCTGGAGTGTATCCCGGTTAAGTGGGAACACTGAAGCTTTCTTT. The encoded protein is CAWSVSRLSGNTEAFF. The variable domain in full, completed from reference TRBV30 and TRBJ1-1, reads SQTIHQWPATLVQPVGSPLSLECTVEGTSNPNLYWYRQAAGRGLQLLFYSVGIGQISSEVPQNLSASRPQDRQFILSSKKLLLSDSGFYLCAWSVSRLSGNTEAFFGQGTRLTVV.

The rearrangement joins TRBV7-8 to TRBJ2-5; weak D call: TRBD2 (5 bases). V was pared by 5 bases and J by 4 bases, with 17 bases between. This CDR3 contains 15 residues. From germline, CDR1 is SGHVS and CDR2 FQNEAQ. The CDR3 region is CASSREGPQRETQYF. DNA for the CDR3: TGTGCCAGCAGCCGAGAGGGCCCACAGCGAGAGACCCAGTACTTC. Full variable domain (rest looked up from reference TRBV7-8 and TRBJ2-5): GAGVSQSPRYKVAKRGQDVALRCDPISGHVSLFWYQQALGQGPEFLTYFQNEAQLDKSGLPSDRFFAERPEGSVSTLKIQRTQQEDSAVYLCASSREGPQRETQYFGPGTRLLVL.

CDR3 sequence (DNA): TGTGCCAGCAGTTATACGACAGGGGACTTGGGTGGCTACACCTTC. It translates to CASSYTTGDLGGYTF. The chain employs TRBV6-6 and TRBJ1-2; 8 bases are shared with TRBD1. The CDR3 sequence is 15 residues long. The germline gives CDR1 MNHNY, CDR2 SVGAGI (reference sequence). Trimming at V came to 3 bases and at J to 7 bases, leaving 10 bases not matched to a gene.

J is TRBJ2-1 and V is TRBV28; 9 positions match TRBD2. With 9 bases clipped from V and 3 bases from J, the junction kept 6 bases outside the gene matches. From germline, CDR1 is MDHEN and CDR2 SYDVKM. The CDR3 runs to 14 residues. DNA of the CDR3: TGTGCCAGTAAGCGGGGGGAATTCTACAATGAGCAGTTCTTC. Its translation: CASKRGEFYNEQFF.

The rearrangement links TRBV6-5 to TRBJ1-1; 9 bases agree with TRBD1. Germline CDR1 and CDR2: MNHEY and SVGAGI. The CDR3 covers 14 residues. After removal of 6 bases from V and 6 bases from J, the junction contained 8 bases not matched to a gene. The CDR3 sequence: CASRQTGGRSEAFF. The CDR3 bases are TGTGCCAGCAGGCAAACAGGGGGCCGCTCTGAAGCTTTCTTT.

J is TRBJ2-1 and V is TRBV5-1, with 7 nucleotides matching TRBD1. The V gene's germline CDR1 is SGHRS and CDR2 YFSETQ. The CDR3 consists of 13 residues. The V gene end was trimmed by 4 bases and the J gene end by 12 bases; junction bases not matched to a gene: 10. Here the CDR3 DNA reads TGCGCCAGCAGCCCATTAACAGGGGTAAGGCAGTTCTTC. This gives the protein CASSPLTGVRQFF. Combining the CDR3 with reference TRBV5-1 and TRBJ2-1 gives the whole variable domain KAGVTQTPRYLIKTRGQQVTLSCSPISGHRSVSWYQQTPGQGLQFLFEYFSETQRNKGNFPGRFSGRQFSNSRSEMNVSTLELGDSALYLCASSPLTGVRQFFGPGTRLTVL.

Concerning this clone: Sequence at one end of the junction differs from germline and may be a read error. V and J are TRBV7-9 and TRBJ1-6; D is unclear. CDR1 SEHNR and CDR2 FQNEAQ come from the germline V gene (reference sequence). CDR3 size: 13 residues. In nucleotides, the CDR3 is TGTTCCAGCAGCTTAAGCCCGAATTCACCCCTCCACTTT. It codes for CSSSLSPNSPLHF.